A selection of T cell receptor beta chains follows, all from one sample in a study of cytomegalovirus exposure and HLA in healthy donors. Clones were read by immunoSEQ multiplex PCR, and TCRdb kept only the in-frame ones, dropping some. The table shows about 94,000 clones, with around four fifths occurring only once. Sequenced sample: PBMCs. The receptors derive from a man between 35 and 55 years old in good health and CMV-seropositive. Both conserved end residues are part of each CDR3. The order of the fields is clone size, D gene, V gene, J gene, CDR3 DNA, CDR3 protein. A D gene is named only where the DNA matches it firmly. Some rows mark clone size as missing; the rest say once, few, many or name a class of expanded clone.

size: .
D: .
V: TRBV11-2
J: TRBJ1-5
DNA: TGTGCCAGCAGCCCCGGGTCCACCAGGGGCAATCAGCCCCAGCATTTT
CDR3: CASSPGSTRGNQPQHF

size: .
D: .
V: TRBV4-1
J: TRBJ2-7
DNA: TGCGCCAGCAGCCATCCCAACAGCTACGAGCAGTACTTC
CDR3: CASSHPNSYEQYF

size: .
D: .
V: TRBV4-2
J: TRBJ1-1
DNA: TGTGCCAGCAGCCAACGGGACTCCATGAACACTGAAGCTTTCTTT
CDR3: CASSQRDSMNTEAFF

size: once
D: TRBD1
V: TRBV6-5
J: TRBJ1-5
DNA: TGTGCCAGCAGTAGGGACAGAAATAGCAATCAGCCCCAGCATTTT
CDR3: CASSRDRNSNQPQHF

size: once
D: TRBD1
V: TRBV5-8
J: TRBJ2-7
DNA: TGTGCCAGCAGCTTCGCAGGGGGCGTCGAGCAGTACTTC
CDR3: CASSFAGGVEQYF

size: .
D: TRBD1
V: TRBV5-1
J: TRBJ2-7
DNA: TGCGCCAGCAGCCCCGGGACAGGGGGCGTCGAGCAGTACTTC
CDR3: CASSPGTGGVEQYF

size: .
D: .
V: TRBV4-1
J: TRBJ2-5
DNA: TGCGCCAGCAGCCCACCACCGGCGGGGAAAGAGACCCAGTACTTC
CDR3: CASSPPPAGKETQYF

size: .
D: TRBD2
V: TRBV5-1
J: TRBJ2-5
DNA: TGCGCCAGCAGCCCGGCGGGGGGGCGAGGAGAGACCCAGTACTTC
CDR3: CASSPAGGRGETQYF

size: .
D: TRBD2
V: TRBV5-4
J: TRBJ2-5
DNA: TGTGCCAGCAGCTCCCGACTAGCGGGAGCAGAGACCCAGTACTTC
CDR3: CASSSRLAGAETQYF

size: .
D: .
V: TRBV9
J: TRBJ2-1
DNA: TGTGCCAGCAGCGTCGAGGGGGACCCCTACAATGAGCAGTTCTTC
CDR3: CASSVEGDPYNEQFF

size: .
D: .
V: TRBV28
J: TRBJ2-2
DNA: TGTGCCAGCAGTTCAGGGGGGTCCAGAGAGCTGTTTTTT
CDR3: CASSSGGSRELFF

size: .
D: .
V: TRBV7-8
J: TRBJ2-7
DNA: TGTGCCAGCAGCCCCTCTCTCTACGAGCAGTACTTC
CDR3: CASSPSLYEQYF

size: .
D: .
V: TRBV6-1
J: TRBJ1-5
DNA: TGTGCCAGCAGTGAAGCAGGAACGGGACAATTTGTCCCTTGGGGCTTTTATAGCAATCAGTCCCAGCATTTT
CDR3: CASSEAGTGQFVPWGFYSNQSQHF

size: .
D: .
V: TRBV7-2
J: TRBJ2-5
DNA: TGTGCCAGCAGCTTAGTGGTCGCGGAGACCCAGTACTTC
CDR3: CASSLVVAETQYF

size: .
D: .
V: TRBV6-6
J: TRBJ1-2
DNA: TGTGCCAGCAGGGAGGGGGGGGTTGGTGGCTACACCTTC
CDR3: CASREGGVGGYTF

size: .
D: TRBD1
V: TRBV15
J: TRBJ1-2
DNA: TGTGCCACCAGCCGACTTAGACAGGGTAAGTGCGGCTACACCTTC
CDR3: CATSRLRQGKCGYTF

size: .
D: .
V: TRBV6-1
J: TRBJ2-2
DNA: TGTGCCAGCAGATCCTCTCCGAACACCGGGGAGCTGTTTTTT
CDR3: CASRSSPNTGELFF

size: .
D: TRBD1
V: TRBV6-5
J: TRBJ2-5
DNA: TGTGCCAGCAGTGTGGACAGGGGGCGGGAGACCCAGTACTTC
CDR3: CASSVDRGRETQYF

size: .
D: .
V: TRBV7-8
J: TRBJ2-1
DNA: TGTGCCAGCAGCTTTAGGGACAAACTCTACAATGAGCAGTTCTTC
CDR3: CASSFRDKLYNEQFF